The clone carrying this T cell receptor (beta chain) was detected ten times or more. Antigen specificity is unknown. Germline-derived CDR1 and CDR2 are MGHRA and YSYEKL. The CDR3 runs to 13 residues. The V and J ends lost 8 bases and 4 bases respectively, with 14 bases between them. The PCR had 60 Vbeta and 13 Jbeta primers. Measured with immunoSEQ multiplex PCR; TCRdb has only the in-frame clones, and not every one. The sample shows 100,000 to 150,000 clones, about 82% of them seen only once. This sample was included in a study of cytomegalovirus exposure and HLA in healthy donors. Whole-study findings and limits: Later on, an analysis found that several of the most significant clusters appeared to be linked to common viral pathogens, which included parvovirus B19.

The J gene is TRBJ1-1, the V gene TRBV4-1; D is possibly TRBD1 (5 bases). This TCR came from a young man in good health and CMV-seronegative. The sample taken for sequencing was PBMCs. The CDR3 loop is CASGGVLGTEAFF. For the CDR3, the DNA is TGCGCCAGCGGAGGGGTACTCGGCACTGAAGCTTTCTTT.